These 4 T cell receptor beta chains originate from one sample sequenced in a study of CD8+ T cells in alopecia areata. Treatment here: oral pan-JAK inhibitor, 5-10 mg twice daily. After isolation, RNA underwent reverse transcription to generate cDNA as the sequencing template. TCRdb's table, derived via immunoSEQ multiplex PCR, lists solely in-frame clones and lacks some. The table includes about 87,000 clones, about 70% detected once. The sequencing used CD8+ T cells sorted from blood, collected at approximately week 42, from a patient treated with tofacitinib. These receptors were obtained from a human donor with alopecia areata.

V gene TRBV29-1 combines with J gene TRBJ1-1; TRBD1 matches at 9 bases. The trim removed 0 bases at V and 5 bases at J, leaving 16 bases unmatched. The CDR3 runs to 18 residues. CDR1 and CDR2 (germline): SQVTM, ANQGSEA. CDR3 amino acids: CSVEDRGTGPFFGTEAFF. In DNA, the CDR3 is TGCAGCGTTGAAGATCGAGGGACAGGGCCCTTTTTCGGGACTGAAGCTTTCTTT.

The J gene is TRBJ2-3, the V gene TRBV4-3, with D perhaps TRBD1 or TRBD2 (5 bases each). Deletions cut 0 bases from V and 8 bases from J, with 12 bases between. This CDR3 contains 14 residues. CDR1 and CDR2 (germline): LGHNA, YSLEER. The CDR3 reads CASSQDWEQGTQYF. The CDR3 DNA is TGCGCCAGCAGCCAAGATTGGGAGCAGGGTACGCAGTATTTT.

The V and J genes are TRBV4-3 and TRBJ1-2; no definite D call. From germline, CDR1 is LGHNA and CDR2 YSLEER. The CDR3 runs to 15 residues. Trimming left V 1 base short and J 7 bases short, with 16 bases between. The CDR3 protein is CASSQAPGSLGGYTF. CDR3 coding DNA: TGCGCCAGCAGCCAAGCGCCGGGCTCATTAGGTGGCTACACCTTC.

This clone was counted a few times. The chain links TRBV4-3 to TRBJ2-3, with 7 bases aligning to TRBD1. Trimming took 0 bases from V and 0 from J; bases not matched to a gene: 6. Germline values: CDR1 LGHNA, CDR2 YSLEER. The CDR3 is 17 amino acids. CDR3 sequence reads: CASSQEGDRASTDTQYF. CDR3 DNA: TGCGCCAGCAGCCAAGAGGGTGACAGGGCGAGCACAGATACGCAGTATTTT.